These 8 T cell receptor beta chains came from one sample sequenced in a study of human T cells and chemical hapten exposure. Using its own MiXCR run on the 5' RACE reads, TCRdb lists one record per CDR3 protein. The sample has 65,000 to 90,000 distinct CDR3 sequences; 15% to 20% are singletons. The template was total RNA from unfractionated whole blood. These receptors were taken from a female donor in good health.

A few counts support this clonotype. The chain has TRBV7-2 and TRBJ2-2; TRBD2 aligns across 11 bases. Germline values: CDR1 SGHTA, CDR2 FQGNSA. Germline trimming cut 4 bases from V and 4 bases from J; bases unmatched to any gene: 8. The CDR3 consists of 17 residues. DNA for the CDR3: TGTGCCAGCAGCTCCTGGGGACTAGCGGACTCCACCGGGGAGCTGTTTTTT. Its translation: CASSSWGLADSTGELFF.

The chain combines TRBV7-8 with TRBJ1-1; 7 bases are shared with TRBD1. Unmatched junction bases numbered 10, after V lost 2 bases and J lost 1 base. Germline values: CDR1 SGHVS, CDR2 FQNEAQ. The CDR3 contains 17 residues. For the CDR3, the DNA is TGTGCCAGCAGCTTACCCCCTTGGACAGGTGAGAACACTGAAGCTTTCTTT. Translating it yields CASSLPPWTGENTEAFF.

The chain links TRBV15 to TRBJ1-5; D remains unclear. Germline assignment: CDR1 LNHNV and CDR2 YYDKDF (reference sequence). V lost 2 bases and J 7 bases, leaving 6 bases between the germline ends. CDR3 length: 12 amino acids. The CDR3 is CATSRSEQPQHF. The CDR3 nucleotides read TGTGCCACCAGCAGATCCGAACAGCCCCAGCATTTT.

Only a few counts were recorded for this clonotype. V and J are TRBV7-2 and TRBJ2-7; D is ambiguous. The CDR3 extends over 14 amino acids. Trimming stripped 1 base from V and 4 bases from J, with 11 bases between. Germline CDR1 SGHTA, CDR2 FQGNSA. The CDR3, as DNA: TGTGCCAGCAGCTTAGTTTCCACTCCGTACGAGCAGTACTTC. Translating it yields CASSLVSTPYEQYF.

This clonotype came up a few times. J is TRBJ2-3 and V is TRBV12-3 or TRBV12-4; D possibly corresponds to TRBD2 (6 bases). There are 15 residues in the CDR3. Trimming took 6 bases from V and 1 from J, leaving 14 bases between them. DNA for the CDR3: TGTGCCAGCAGGACCCTATTAGCGGGCACAGATACGCAGTATTTT. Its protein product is CASRTLLAGTDTQYF.

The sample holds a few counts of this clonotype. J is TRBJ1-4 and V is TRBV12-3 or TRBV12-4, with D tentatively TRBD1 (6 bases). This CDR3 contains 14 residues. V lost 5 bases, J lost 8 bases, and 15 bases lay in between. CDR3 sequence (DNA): TGTGCCAGCAGTAACGGGGGGCTAGACGAAAAACTGTTTTTT. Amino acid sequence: CASSNGGLDEKLFF.

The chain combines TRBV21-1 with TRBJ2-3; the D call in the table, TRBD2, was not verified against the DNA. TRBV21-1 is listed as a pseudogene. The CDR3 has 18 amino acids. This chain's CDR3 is CASSKEDEAGCSYYTQYF. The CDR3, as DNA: TGTGCCAGCAGCAAAGAGGACGAAGCGGGGTGCTCCTACTATACGCAGTATTTT.

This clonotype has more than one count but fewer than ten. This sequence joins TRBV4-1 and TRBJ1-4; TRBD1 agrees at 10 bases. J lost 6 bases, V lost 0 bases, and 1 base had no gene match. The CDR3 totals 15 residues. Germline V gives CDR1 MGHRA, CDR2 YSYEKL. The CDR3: CASSQEGTGDEKLFF. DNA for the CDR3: TGCGCCAGCAGCCAAGAAGGGACAGGGGATGAAAAACTGTTTTTT.